This T cell receptor (beta chain) was sequenced for a study of T cell responses to AZD1222 COVID-19 vaccine. Only in-frame clones appear in the TCRdb table, and some are missing; sequencing was by immunoSEQ multiplex PCR. Of some 150,000 clones in the sample, around 89% are singletons; the top ten hold 2.2%. Germline V gives CDR1 SNHLY, CDR2 FYNNEI. The V end lost 8 bases, the J end lost 1 base, and 11 bases lay between the germline ends. The CDR3 contains 13 residues. The V and J genes are TRBV2 and TRBJ1-2; D is unresolved. This TCR came from an adult in good health. Sample: peripheral blood, taken on day 0 of AZD1222 vaccination. In DNA, the CDR3 is TGTGCCAGCTCTCGTATTGGTAACTATGGCTACACCTTC. This codes for CASSRIGNYGYTF.